This TCR beta chain was retrieved from a study of cytomegalovirus exposure and HLA in healthy donors. In the PCR, 60 Vbeta and 13 Jbeta primers were used. Only in-frame clones appear in the TCRdb table, and some are missing; sequencing was by immunoSEQ multiplex PCR. Here the sample spans approximately 120,000 clones, nearly 80% being singletons. A word on this clone: Its antigen is not identified.

Study-wide results and caveats: Common viral pathogens seemed, in a later analysis, to connect with several of the most significant clusters. Most TCR sequences proved rare, with some public TCRs found in many donors.

Sequencing used PBMCs. The clonotype originates from a woman aged 40 to 55 in good health and CMV-seronegative.

CDR3 DNA: TGTGCCAGTAGTATGGGGCCAACGGACCTTAATTCACCCCTCCACTTT. This sequence encodes CASSMGPTDLNSPLHF. The chain carries TRBV19 and TRBJ1-6, with TRBD1 as a possible D gene (5 bases). V lost 3 bases to trimming and J lost 6 bases, with 15 bases between them. Germline V lookup: CDR1 LNHDA, CDR2 SQIVND (reference sequence). The CDR3 has 16 residues.